This paragraph covers one TCR beta chain sequence. Methods used by the authors: Amplification from reference gene primers served as the basis for estimated nucleated cell counts. Assay: immunoSEQ multiplex PCR; the TCRdb copy retains only in-frame clones and omits some. The DNA was the basis for D and trimming; V, J and clone size are from that table. The sample records tens of thousands of clones, approximately 70% being singletons. This specimen belongs to a study of blood T cell repertoires in COVID-19. Study context: The United States, Italy and Spain provided the acute and convalescent COVID-19 samples. The cDNA or gDNA used as material had been derived from T cells, B-cell-depleted T cells, or PBMCs.

Germline V gene lookup returns CDR1 LGHDT and CDR2 YNNKEL (reference sequence). V was clipped by 4 bases and J by 6 bases, with 11 bases between them. The length of the CDR3 is 13 residues. Sequencing input: peripheral blood. The TCR sequence derives from a man of 80 years or more with acute or convalescent COVID-19. The V call is TRBV3-1 (or the pseudogene TRBV3-2), the J call TRBJ2-3; possibly TRBD2 for D (5 bases). Written as DNA, the CDR3 is TGTGCCAGCAGCCGGACTCAGAGGGATACGCAGTATTTT. Residues: CASSRTQRDTQYF.